The rows below give T cell receptor beta chains drawn from one sample of a study of shared clonotypes between healthy human individuals. Sequencing used immunoSEQ multiplex PCR; TCRdb keeps in-frame clones, though not all of them. The table includes roughly 300,000 clones, less than 75% detected once. The sample comprised memory CD4+ T cells sorted from blood. Receptors originate from a man aged 25 to 45 in good health. Each CDR3 is given with its conserved first and last residue.

cdr3_aa,j_call,v_call
CASSSPSGTSGIPYEQYF,TRBJ2-7,TRBV11-1
CASTGDDRPQHF,TRBJ1-5,TRBV2
CASSRDRGGVETQYF,TRBJ2-5,TRBV28
CASSLGRQGANYGYTF,TRBJ1-2,TRBV5-4
CASNIENRGYNEQFF,TRBJ2-1,TRBV6-1
CASSSQGTLYNEQFF,TRBJ2-1,TRBV14
CASEGSYEQYF,TRBJ2-7,TRBV28
CASSLDPRGSYNEQFF,TRBJ2-1,TRBV5-1
CASTDIAALYEQYF,TRBJ2-7,TRBV6-4
CASSLGDSGETQYF,TRBJ2-5,TRBV11-2
CASSQGLQYGYTF,TRBJ1-2,TRBV14
CASSSARDHYGYTF,TRBJ1-2,TRBV5-5
CASSAHRGEQPQHF,TRBJ1-5,TRBV19
CASSVNSSPGRVTGELFF,TRBJ2-2,TRBV9
CASSPRVGRDYEQYF,TRBJ2-7,TRBV18
CASKEQAHPSYEQYF,TRBJ2-7,TRBV27
CASSIPRSHGDSPLHF,TRBJ1-6,TRBV19
CASSQGDGSAYEQYF,TRBJ2-7,TRBV14
CASQGAGYGYTF,TRBJ1-2,TRBV2
CATPGHEAFF,TRBJ1-1,TRBV20-1
CASSQQGPNIQYF,TRBJ2-4,TRBV11-2
CASSQHPIYEQYF,TRBJ2-7,TRBV14
CASSPRYPYEQYF,TRBJ2-7,TRBV27
CASSPVGVSNIQYF,TRBJ2-4,TRBV5-5
CASSKGMGQPYYGYTF,TRBJ1-2,TRBV5-6
CASSPTAGRLEKLFF,TRBJ1-4,TRBV4-3
CASSPSASREYEQYF,TRBJ2-7,TRBV18
CASQQGHRGYTF,TRBJ1-2,TRBV7-9
CASSVEAASSYEQYF,TRBJ2-7,TRBV9
CASSEGTGYNEQFF,TRBJ2-1,TRBV10-1
CASSPLDRGNTEAFF,TRBJ1-1,TRBV18
CASSANRPWETQYF,TRBJ2-5,TRBV2
CASSFFSYNEQFF,TRBJ2-1,TRBV7-9
CASRQGADTQYF,TRBJ2-3,TRBV2
CASSRDRLSYEQYF,TRBJ2-7,TRBV11-2
CASSPHRDTYNEQFF,TRBJ2-1,TRBV7-3
CATGVTGREETQYF,TRBJ2-5,TRBV19
CASSLNPGTQYF,TRBJ2-5,TRBV28
CASSVAGADTQYF,TRBJ2-3,TRBV9
CASRHTRPTGLLSYEQYF,TRBJ2-7,TRBV6-8
CASSVTLSGNTIYF,TRBJ1-3,TRBV28
CASTGTSGQETQYF,TRBJ2-5,TRBV2
CASSFGHSTSYEQYF,TRBJ2-7,TRBV5-1
CASSPGTLISGNTIYF,TRBJ1-3,TRBV11-2
CASSNPAENIQYF,TRBJ2-4,TRBV19
CASSSRTESNYGYTF,TRBJ1-2,TRBV9
CASSPGMDPERYTDTQYF,TRBJ2-3,TRBV28
CAWSMGLEYYEQYF,TRBJ2-7,TRBV30
CASSQALAISTDTQYF,TRBJ2-3,TRBV4-2
CASSYSWHEQFF,TRBJ2-1,TRBV6-5